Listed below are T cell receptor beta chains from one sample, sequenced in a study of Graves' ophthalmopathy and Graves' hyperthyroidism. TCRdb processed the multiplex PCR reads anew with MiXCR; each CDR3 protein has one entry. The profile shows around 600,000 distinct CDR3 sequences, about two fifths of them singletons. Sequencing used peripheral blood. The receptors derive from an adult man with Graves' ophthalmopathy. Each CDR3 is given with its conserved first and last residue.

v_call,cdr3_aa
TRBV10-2,CASSYVQGAEETQYF
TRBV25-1,CASKGHLYEQYF
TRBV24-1,CATSDLRGTSGSTDTQYF
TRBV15,CATSRDRFDGYTF
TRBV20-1,CSATSGGSGQETQYF
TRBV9,CASSVATGRTNEKLFF
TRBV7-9,CASSEMGGLETQYF
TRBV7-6,CASSLLSGGSETQYF
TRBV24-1,CATSDTQAYTGELFF
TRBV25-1,CARDNRVTFNSPLHF
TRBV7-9,CASGQGEKLFF
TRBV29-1,CSVFRVSVLSGANVLTF
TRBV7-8,CASSSLTTTGSEQYF
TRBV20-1,CSARDGGTQYF
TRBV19,CASSIQGDTEAFF
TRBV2,CASSGGTGDGYTF
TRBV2,CARKREGGGELFF
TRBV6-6,CASSYRKGQPQHF
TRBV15,CATSRVGVGANTGELFF
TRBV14,CASSPAENTEAFF
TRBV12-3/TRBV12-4,CASTLAGGLYNEQFF
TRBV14,CASSQERGRSYEQYF
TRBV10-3,CAIRDHGLAGFYEQYF
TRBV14,CASSHLSPNTEAFF
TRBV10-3,CAISESLAQQGVPLHF
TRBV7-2,CASRKRGGQSGELFF
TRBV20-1,CSAQKGVEQYF
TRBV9,CASSVGRGEGTQYF
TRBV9,CASSVGLIKETQYF
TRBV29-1,CSVTGGRNTGELFF
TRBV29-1,CSVVSSIPYEQYF
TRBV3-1,CASSQALGTYEQYF
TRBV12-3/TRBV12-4,CASNGGSSGPYEQYF
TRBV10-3,CAISESYEMGRNGYTF
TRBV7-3,CASSLTITAVLTF
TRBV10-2,CASMGGYGYTF
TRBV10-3,CASSYKGATNEKLFF
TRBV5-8,CASSSSGAQYF
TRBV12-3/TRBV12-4,CASSLSGLGVTEQYF
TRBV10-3,CAIRESGCGTAQETQYF
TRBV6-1,CASSIEGRASNQPQHF
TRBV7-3,CASSYPGTLQAFF
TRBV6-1,CASSEGGDHQPQHF
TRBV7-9,CASSPPGQGRKLFF
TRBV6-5,CASRDRGQGGELFF
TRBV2,CASSEGRGGYGYTF
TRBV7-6,CAAQGMDGYTF
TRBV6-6,CASSGTSSGANVLTF